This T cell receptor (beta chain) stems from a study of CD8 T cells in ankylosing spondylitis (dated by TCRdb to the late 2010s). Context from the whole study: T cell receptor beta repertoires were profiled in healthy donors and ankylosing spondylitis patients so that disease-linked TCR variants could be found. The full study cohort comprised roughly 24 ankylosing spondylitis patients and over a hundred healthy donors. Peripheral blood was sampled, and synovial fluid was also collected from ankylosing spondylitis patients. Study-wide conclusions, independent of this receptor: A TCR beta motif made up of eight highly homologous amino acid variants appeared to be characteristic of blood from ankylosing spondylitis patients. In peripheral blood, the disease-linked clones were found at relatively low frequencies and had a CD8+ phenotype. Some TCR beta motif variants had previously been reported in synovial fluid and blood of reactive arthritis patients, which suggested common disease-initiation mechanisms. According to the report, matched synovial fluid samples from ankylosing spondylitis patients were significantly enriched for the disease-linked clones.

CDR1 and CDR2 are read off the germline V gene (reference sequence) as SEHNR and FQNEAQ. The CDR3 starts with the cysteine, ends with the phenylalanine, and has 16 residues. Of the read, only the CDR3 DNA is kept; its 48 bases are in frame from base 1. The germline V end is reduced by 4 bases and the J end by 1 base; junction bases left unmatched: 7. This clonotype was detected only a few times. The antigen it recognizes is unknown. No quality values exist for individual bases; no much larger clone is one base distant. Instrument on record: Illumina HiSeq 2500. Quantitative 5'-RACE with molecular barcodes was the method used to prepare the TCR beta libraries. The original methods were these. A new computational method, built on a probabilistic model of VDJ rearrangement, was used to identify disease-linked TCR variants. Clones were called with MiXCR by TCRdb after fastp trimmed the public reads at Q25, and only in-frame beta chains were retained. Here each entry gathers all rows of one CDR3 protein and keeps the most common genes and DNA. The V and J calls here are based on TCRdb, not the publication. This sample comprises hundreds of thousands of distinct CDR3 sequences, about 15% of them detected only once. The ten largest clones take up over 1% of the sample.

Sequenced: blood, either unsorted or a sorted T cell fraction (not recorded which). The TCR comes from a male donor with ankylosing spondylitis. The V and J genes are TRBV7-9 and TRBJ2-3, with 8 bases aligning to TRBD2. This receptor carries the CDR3 CASSSLGRGGTDTQYF. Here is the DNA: TGTGCCAGCAGCTCCCTAGGGCGGGGGGGCACAGATACGCAGTATTTT.